This T cell receptor beta chain is from a study of spatial heterogeneity in lung cancer. Study-level background: Each time, sequencing found more beta-chain sequences than alpha-chain sequences. General observations from the study: In tumors, expanded intratumoral alpha and beta TCR counts tracked mutation counts.

This clonotype qualifies as large. Its antigen is undetermined. V shed 5 bases and J 6 bases; nucleotides not matched to a gene: 10. Germline V gene sequence: CDR1 SEHNR, CDR2 FQNEAQ (reference sequence). The CDR3 runs 17 residues. Single TCR cDNA molecules each had their own unique molecular identifier. TCRdb ran MiXCR on the 5' RACE reads and lists one entry per CDR3 protein. The sample contains some 570 distinct CDR3 sequences, roughly 25% of which appear only once. Indicated time point: sample taken at primary tumor resection. Whole RNA was taken from tumor, nontumor lung or frozen PBMC; it was then sequenced unsorted.

The chain recombines TRBV7-9 with TRBJ2-1; 13 nucleotides line up with TRBD2. The specimen comprised lung tumor tissue, sampled at surgery. The receptor was derived from a male donor with early-stage non-small cell lung cancer. Here the CDR3 reads CASSPKRLAGGINEQFF. The DNA of the CDR3 is TGTGCCAGCAGCCCGAAAAGACTAGCGGGAGGCATCAATGAGCAGTTCTTC.